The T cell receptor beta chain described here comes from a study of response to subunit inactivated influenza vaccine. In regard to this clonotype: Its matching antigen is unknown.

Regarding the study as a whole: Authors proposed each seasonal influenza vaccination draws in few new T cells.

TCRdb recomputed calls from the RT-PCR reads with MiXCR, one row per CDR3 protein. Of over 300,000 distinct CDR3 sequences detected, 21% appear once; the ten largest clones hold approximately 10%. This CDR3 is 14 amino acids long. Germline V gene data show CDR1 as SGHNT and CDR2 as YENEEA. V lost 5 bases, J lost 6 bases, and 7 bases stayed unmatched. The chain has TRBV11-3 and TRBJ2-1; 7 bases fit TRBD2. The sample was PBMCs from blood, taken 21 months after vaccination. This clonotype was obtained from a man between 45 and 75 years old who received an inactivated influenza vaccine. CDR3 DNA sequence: TGTGCCAGCAGCGTGGGACTACCCACCAATGAGCAGTTCTTC. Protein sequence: CASSVGLPTNEQFF.